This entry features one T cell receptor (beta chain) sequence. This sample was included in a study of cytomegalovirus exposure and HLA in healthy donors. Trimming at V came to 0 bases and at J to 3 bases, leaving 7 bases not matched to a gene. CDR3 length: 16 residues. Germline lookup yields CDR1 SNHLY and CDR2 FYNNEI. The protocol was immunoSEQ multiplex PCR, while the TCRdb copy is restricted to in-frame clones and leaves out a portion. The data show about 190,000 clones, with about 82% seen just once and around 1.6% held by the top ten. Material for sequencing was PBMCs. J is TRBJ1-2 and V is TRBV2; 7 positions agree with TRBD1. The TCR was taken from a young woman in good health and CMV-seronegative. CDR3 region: CASSEALKGGDYGYTF. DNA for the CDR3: TGTGCCAGCAGTGAAGCGTTGAAAGGGGGCGACTATGGCTACACCTTC.